These 18 T cell receptor beta chains originate from one sample sequenced in a study of neurological immune-mediated disorders. TCRdb reanalysed the 5' RACE reads using MiXCR and keeps one entry per CDR3 protein. In the table there are more than 25,000 distinct CDR3 sequences, roughly 12% of which are singletons. The specimen was PBMCs. These receptors all stem from a woman in her fifties or sixties in good health.

This clonotype showed up many times. V gene TRBV12-3 or TRBV12-4 combines with J gene TRBJ1-2; the D is unclear. V was clipped by 8 bases and J by 7 bases, with 14 bases between them. The CDR3 totals 12 residues. The CDR3 sequence is CASRPHPGGYTF. The CDR3 DNA reads TGTGCCAGCCGACCCCACCCGGGTGGCTACACCTTC.

Ten or more counts support this clonotype. The chain carries TRBV6-5 and TRBJ1-5, with D possibly matching TRBD1 (5 bases). Germline V gene sequence: CDR1 MNHEY, CDR2 SVGAGI. The CDR3 spans 14 residues. Trimming pared 2 bases from V and 6 bases from J, leaving 11 bases between. The CDR3 here is CASSYQARAQPQHF. CDR3 nucleotide sequence: TGTGCCAGCAGTTACCAAGCCAGGGCTCAGCCCCAGCATTTT.

This clonotype showed up many times. V is TRBV3-1 and J is TRBJ2-1; D may be TRBD1 (5 bases). Looked up from germline, CDR1 is LGHDT and CDR2 is YNNKEL (reference sequence). Trimming stripped 4 bases from V and 3 bases from J, with 7 bases between. CDR3 size: 13 residues. The CDR3 nucleotides read TGTGCCAGCAGCCCCGACAGCTACAATGAGCAGTTCTTC. Protein sequence: CASSPDSYNEQFF.

V usage is TRBV7-2 and J usage is TRBJ2-5; 10 nucleotides agree with TRBD2. J lost 7 bases, V lost 7 bases, and 18 bases had no gene match. There are 17 residues in the CDR3. CDR1 is SGHTA and CDR2 is FQGNSA in the germline V gene. This CDR3 is CASNPEPLAGGPRTQYF. In DNA form, the CDR3 reads TGTGCCAGCAACCCAGAACCCTTAGCGGGGGGTCCCAGGACCCAGTACTTC.

This clonotype was counted ten times or more. This chain links TRBV5-1 with TRBJ1-1; TRBD1 matches 9 bases. After removal of 5 bases from V and 1 base from J, the junction contained 6 bases not matched to a gene. Germline V CDR1 and CDR2: SGHRS, YFSETQ. The CDR3 covers 15 residues. The CDR3 reads CASRSGTGPNTEAFF. In DNA form, the CDR3 reads TGCGCCAGCAGAAGTGGGACAGGGCCGAACACTGAAGCTTTCTTT.

This clonotype was found many times. The chain couples TRBV20-1 to TRBJ2-5; 8 bases are a match to TRBD1. The germline gives CDR1 DFQATT, CDR2 SNEGSKA (reference sequence). The CDR3 has 13 amino acids. With 2 bases clipped from V and 3 bases from J, the junction kept 2 bases outside the gene matches. The CDR3: CSARPTGEETQYF. In DNA, the CDR3 is TGCAGTGCTAGACCGACAGGGGAAGAGACCCAGTACTTC.

Many counts were recorded for this clonotype. The gene calls are TRBV5-5 and TRBJ2-2, with TRBD1 identical over 8 bases. The CDR3 consists of 14 residues. After removal of 4 bases from V and 4 bases from J, the junction contained 3 bases not matched to a gene. Germline V lookup: CDR1 SGHKS, CDR2 YYEKEE (reference sequence). In DNA form, the CDR3 reads TGTGCCAGCAGCCAGGACAGGGCCACCGGGGAGCTGTTTTTT. It specifies CASSQDRATGELFF.

This clonotype was observed at least ten times. The chain joins TRBV20-1 to TRBJ1-5, with D possibly TRBD1 on 6 matching bases. Germline values: CDR1 DFQATT, CDR2 SNEGSKA (reference sequence). Trimming cost V 6 bases and J 7 bases, with 13 bases left between them. CDR3 length: 12 residues. The CDR3: CSAKIGGQPQHF. For the CDR3, the DNA is TGCAGTGCCAAAATCGGGGGCCAGCCCCAGCATTTT.

This clonotype has only a few counts. The gene calls are TRBV7-2 and TRBJ1-5; D uncertain. This CDR3 spans 16 amino acids. Trimming stripped 5 bases from V and 3 bases from J, with 17 bases between. CDR1 SGHTA and CDR2 FQGNSA come from the germline V gene. The CDR3: CASSLARSGINQPQHF. The CDR3 DNA reads TGTGCCAGCAGCCTTGCCAGATCGGGGATCAATCAGCCCCAGCATTTT.

Ten or more counts support this clonotype. This chain uses TRBV5-1 with TRBJ2-6; 7 positions agree with TRBD2. Germline V CDR1 and CDR2: SGHRS, YFSETQ. J was trimmed by 3 bases and V by 4 bases; bases with no gene match: 4. The CDR3 has 15 residues. CDR3 in amino acids: CASSPSGDGANVLTF. The CDR3 DNA follows: TGCGCCAGCAGCCCCAGCGGGGATGGGGCCAACGTCCTGACTTTC.

The sample holds many counts of this clonotype. Since no conserved phenylalanine or tryptophan closes the CDR3, a read error is the likely cause. The DNA is left out, because the CDR3 cannot be placed on it with certainty; the CDR3 is given as TCRdb lists it. The chain couples TRBV10-3 to TRBJ2-5; the D call TRBD2 from the table was never checked on the DNA. Germline V CDR1 and CDR2: ENHRY, SYGVKD. The CDR3 contains 11 residues when both ends are counted. The CDR3 protein is CAISESSHLGG.

In its sample, this clonotype was seen many times. CDR3 residues: CASSFAGASGYTF. The DNA of the CDR3 is TGTGCCAGCAGCTTCGCGGGGGCAAGTGGCTACACCTTC. The chain carries TRBV5-4 and TRBJ1-2; TRBD1 might be the D (6 bases). The CDR3 covers 13 residues. The V and J ends lost 2 bases and 7 bases respectively, with 12 bases between them. Per the germline V gene, CDR1 is SGHNT and CDR2 is YYREEE (reference sequence).

This clonotype showed up many times. The rearrangement links TRBV5-6 to TRBJ1-2, with D unresolved. V gave up 0 bases and J gave up 2 bases, with 14 bases separating them. The CDR3 spans 16 residues. The germline V gene has CDR1 SGHDT and CDR2 YYEEEE. CDR3 sequence reads: CASSLVRGNINYGYTF. The DNA of the CDR3 is TGTGCCAGCAGCTTGGTTCGAGGAAATATCAACTATGGCTACACCTTC.

At least ten counts were recorded for this clonotype. V is TRBV20-1 and J is TRBJ2-3; D might be TRBD1 (5 bases). Germline lookup yields CDR1 DFQATT and CDR2 SNEGSKA (reference sequence). V was clipped by 6 bases and J by 4 bases, with 11 bases between them. The CDR3 consists of 12 residues. The CDR3 spells CSALKQADTQYF. The CDR3 DNA reads TGCAGTGCCCTTAAACAGGCAGATACGCAGTATTTT.

The chain recombines TRBV6-2 or TRBV6-3 with TRBJ1-1; D gene ambiguous. Germline V gene data show CDR1 as MNHEY and CDR2 as SVGEGT. Trimming pared 9 bases from V and 3 bases from J, leaving 14 bases between. The CDR3 has 13 amino acids. CDR3 sequence: CASGYAGDTEAFF. The CDR3 DNA follows: TGTGCCAGTGGTTACGCGGGCGACACTGAAGCTTTCTTT.

This clonotype was detected ten times or more. V is TRBV4-1 and J is TRBJ1-1; the D is unclear. Germline values: CDR1 MGHRA, CDR2 YSYEKL. This CDR3 spans 15 amino acids. V lost 0 bases and J lost 4, with 12 bases in between. DNA of the CDR3: TGCGCCAGCAGCCAAGATTCCCTTCCGGGCACTGAAGCTTTCTTT. Translating it yields CASSQDSLPGTEAFF.

V usage is TRBV7-2 and J usage is TRBJ2-7, with a weak D call TRBD1 (6 bases). Germline assignment: CDR1 SGHTA and CDR2 FQGNSA. The CDR3 has 14 amino acids. The V and J ends lost 6 bases and 0 bases respectively, with 12 bases between them. The CDR3 protein is CASRSTGTSYEQYF. The CDR3 nucleotides read TGTGCCAGCAGGTCCACAGGGACCTCCTACGAGCAGTACTTC.

There are many counts of this clonotype. The V and J genes are TRBV20-1 and TRBJ2-1, with D perhaps TRBD1 (5 bases). CDR1 is DFQATT and CDR2 is SNEGSKA in the germline V gene (reference sequence). CDR3 length: 15 amino acids. Trimming cost V 6 bases and J 5 bases, with 20 bases left between them. CDR3: CSALHRKTANNEQFF. In nucleotides, the CDR3 is TGCAGTGCCTTACACCGTAAGACAGCAAACAATGAGCAGTTCTTC.